Included here is one TCR beta chain sequence, with context. Per the authors' pipeline: The assay estimated nucleated cells by amplifying reference gene primers. Here immunoSEQ multiplex PCR was the method, and the copy in TCRdb shows in-frame clones only, minus some. From that table come the V and J calls and clone size; the DNA was used to work out D and trimming. The repertoire holds 50,000 to 80,000 clones, with around nine tenths as singletons. The germline CDR1 and CDR2 sequences are SGHVS and FQNEAQ. CDR3 length: 12 residues. V was shortened by 8 bases and J by 8 bases, with 12 bases between the two germline ends. This sample was taken from a study of blood T cell repertoires in COVID-19. Study background: T cells, B-cell-depleted T cells, or PBMCs supplied cDNA or gDNA.

The clonotype originates from a man in his fifties or sixties with acute or convalescent COVID-19. The sequencing sample was made of peripheral blood. The V and J genes are TRBV7-8 and TRBJ1-4; maybe TRBD1 (5 bases). In nucleotides, the CDR3 is TGTGCCAGCCGCCGGGACTCGGAAAAACTGTTTTTT. It encodes CASRRDSEKLFF.